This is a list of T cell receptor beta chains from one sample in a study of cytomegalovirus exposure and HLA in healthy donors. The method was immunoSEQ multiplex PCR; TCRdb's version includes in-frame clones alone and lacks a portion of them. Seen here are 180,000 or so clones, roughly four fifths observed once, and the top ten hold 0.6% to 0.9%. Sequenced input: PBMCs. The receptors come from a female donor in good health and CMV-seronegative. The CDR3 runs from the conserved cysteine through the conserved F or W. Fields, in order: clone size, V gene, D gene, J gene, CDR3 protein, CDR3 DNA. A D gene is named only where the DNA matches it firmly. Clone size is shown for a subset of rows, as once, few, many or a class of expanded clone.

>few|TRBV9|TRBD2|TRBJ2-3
CASSVGMLAGSTDTQYF
TGTGCCAGCAGCGTAGGTATGCTAGCGGGATCCACAGATACGCAGTATTTT
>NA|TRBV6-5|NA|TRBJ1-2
CASTGGYGYTF
TGTGCCAGCACCGGAGGTTATGGCTACACCTTC
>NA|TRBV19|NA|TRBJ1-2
CASSITDKSNYGYTF
TGTGCCAGTAGTATAACTGACAAGTCTAACTATGGCTACACCTTC
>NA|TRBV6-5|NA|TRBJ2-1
CASKGFNEQFF
TGTGCCAGCAAGGGGTTCAATGAGCAGTTCTTC
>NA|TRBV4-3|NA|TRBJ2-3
CASSQEGGPRTDTQYF
TGCGCCAGCAGCCAAGAGGGCGGGCCCCGCACAGATACGCAGTATTTT
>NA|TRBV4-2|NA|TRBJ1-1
CASSQEGKGGTEAFF
TGTGCCAGCAGCCAAGAGGGAAAAGGGGGTACTGAAGCTTTCTTT
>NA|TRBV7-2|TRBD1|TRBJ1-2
CASSATGGDYGYTF
TGTGCCAGCAGCGCCACAGGGGGGGACTATGGCTACACCTTC
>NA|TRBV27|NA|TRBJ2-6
CASSSHKVSGANVLTF
TGTGCCAGCAGTTCACATAAAGTCTCTGGGGCCAACGTCCTGACTTTC
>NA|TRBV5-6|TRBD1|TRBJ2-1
CASSLVGTGGSNEQFF
TGTGCCAGCAGCTTGGTCGGGACAGGGGGATCGAATGAGCAGTTCTTC
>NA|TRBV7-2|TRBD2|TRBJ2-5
CASSLALAGGPMVGETQYF
TGTGCCAGCAGCTTAGCGCTAGCGGGAGGGCCGATGGTAGGGGAGACCCAGTACTTC
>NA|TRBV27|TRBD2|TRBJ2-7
CASSSSSGGAYEQYF
TGTGCCAGCAGTTCCTCAAGCGGGGGAGCCTACGAGCAGTACTTC
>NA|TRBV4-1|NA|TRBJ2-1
CASSQVALPYNEQFF
TGCGCCAGCAGCCAAGTAGCACTTCCCTACAATGAGCAGTTCTTC
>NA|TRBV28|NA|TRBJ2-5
CASSSTRVSQYF
TGTGCCAGCAGTTCCACCCGGGTATCCCAGTACTTC
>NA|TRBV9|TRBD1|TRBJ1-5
CASSGQGGNQPQHF
TGTGCCAGCAGCGGACAGGGGGGCAATCAGCCCCAGCATTTT
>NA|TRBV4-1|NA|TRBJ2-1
CASSQDGQTHNEQFF
TGCGCCAGCAGCCAAGATGGGCAAACGCACAATGAGCAGTTCTTC
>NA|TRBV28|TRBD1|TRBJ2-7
CASRTQGTDSYEQYF
TGTGCCTCACGGACCCAGGGGACAGACTCCTACGAGCAGTACTTC
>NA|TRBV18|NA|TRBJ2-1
CASSPGTNNEQFF
TGTGCCAGCTCGCCGGGAACCAACAATGAGCAGTTCTTC
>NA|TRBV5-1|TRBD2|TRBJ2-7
CASSPGLATVHEQYF
TGCGCCAGCAGCCCGGGACTAGCGACGGTCCACGAGCAGTACTTC
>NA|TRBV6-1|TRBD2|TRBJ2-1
CASSETSANYNEQFF
TGTGCCAGCAGTGAGACTAGCGCCAACTACAATGAGCAGTTCTTC
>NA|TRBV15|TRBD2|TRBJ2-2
CATSASGRSPGELFF
TGTGCCACCAGCGCTAGCGGGAGATCTCCCGGGGAGCTGTTTTTT
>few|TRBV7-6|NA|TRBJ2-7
CASSLGRGYEQYF
TGTGCCAGCAGCTTAGGACGCGGGTACGAGCAGTACTTC
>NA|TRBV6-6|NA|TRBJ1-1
CASSYSAGVVFF
TGTGCCAGCAGTTACTCGGCAGGGGTTGTTTTCTTT
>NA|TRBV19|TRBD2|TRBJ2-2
CASTRGGRDTGELFF
TGTGCCAGCACCCGGGGGGGCCGGGACACCGGGGAGCTGTTTTTT
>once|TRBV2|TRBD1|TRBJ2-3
CASSTQGATDTQYF
TGTGCCAGCAGTACCCAGGGGGCGACAGATACGCAGTATTTT
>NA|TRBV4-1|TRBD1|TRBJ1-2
CASSQFRDSLLDTF
TGCGCCAGCAGCCAATTCCGGGACAGCTTACTTGACACCTTC
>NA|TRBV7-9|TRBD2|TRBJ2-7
CASSAGGEQYF
TGTGCCAGCTCCGCGGGGGGCGAGCAGTACTTC
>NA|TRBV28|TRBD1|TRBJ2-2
CVVRDSYTGELFF
TGTGTGGTCCGGGACAGCTACACCGGGGAGCTGTTTTTT
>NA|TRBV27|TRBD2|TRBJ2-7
CASSHIPLAGAPYEQYF
TGTGCCAGCAGTCACATCCCCCTAGCGGGGGCCCCCTACGAGCAGTACTTC
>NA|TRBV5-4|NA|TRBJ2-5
CASSRRGYQETQYF
TGTGCCAGCAGCCGACGAGGGTACCAAGAGACCCAGTACTTC
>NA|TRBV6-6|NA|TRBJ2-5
CASRGAPRETQYF
TGTGCCAGCAGGGGGGCCCCCAGGGAGACCCAGTACTTC
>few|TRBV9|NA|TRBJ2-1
CASSVVGGSSYNEQFF
TGTGCCAGCAGCGTAGTTGGCGGCAGCTCCTACAATGAGCAGTTCTTC
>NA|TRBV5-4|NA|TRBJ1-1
CASSLKELNTEAFF
TGTGCCAGCAGCTTGAAGGAGCTGAACACTGAAGCTTTCTTT
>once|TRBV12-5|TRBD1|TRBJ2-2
CASGLGQGNGGELFF
TGTGCTAGTGGTCTGGGACAGGGCAATGGCGGGGAGCTGTTTTTT
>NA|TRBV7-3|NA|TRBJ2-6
CASSSSSGANVLTF
TGTGCCAGCAGCTCTAGCTCTGGGGCCAACGTCCTGACTTTC
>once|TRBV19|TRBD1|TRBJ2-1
CASSINRGSSYNEQFF
TGTGCCAGTAGTATAAACAGGGGGTCTTCCTACAATGAGCAGTTCTTC
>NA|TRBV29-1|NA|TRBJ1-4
CSVAKGGPNEKLFF
TGCAGCGTTGCCAAAGGGGGTCCTAATGAAAAACTGTTTTTT
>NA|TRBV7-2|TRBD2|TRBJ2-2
CASSLGQVAGDTGELFF
TGTGCCAGCAGCTTAGGGCAGGTAGCGGGAGACACCGGGGAGCTGTTTTTT
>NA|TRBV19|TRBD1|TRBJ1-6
CASSPRQGENSPLHF
TGTGCCAGTAGTCCAAGACAGGGGGAGAATTCACCCCTCCACTTT
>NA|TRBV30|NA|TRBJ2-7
CAWSVRYEQYF
TGTGCCTGGAGTGTACGGTACGAGCAGTACTTC
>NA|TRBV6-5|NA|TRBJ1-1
CASSYGRGQSEAFF
TGTGCCAGCAGTTACGGCAGGGGTCAATCTGAAGCTTTCTTT
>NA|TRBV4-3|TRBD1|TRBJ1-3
CASSQDRNRGDGNTIYF
TGCGCCAGCAGCCAAGATCGGAACAGGGGCGATGGAAACACCATATATTTT
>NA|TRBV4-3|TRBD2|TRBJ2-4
CASSQAWASGGALAIQYF
TGCGCCAGCAGCCAAGCTTGGGCTAGCGGGGGGGCCCTGGCCATTCAGTACTTC
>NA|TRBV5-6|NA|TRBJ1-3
CASSRGPSGNTIYF
TGTGCCAGCAGCCGAGGCCCCTCTGGAAACACCATATATTTT
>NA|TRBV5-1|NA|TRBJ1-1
CASSLDVQGSNTEAFF
TGCGCCAGCAGCTTGGATGTACAGGGTTCGAACACTGAAGCTTTCTTT
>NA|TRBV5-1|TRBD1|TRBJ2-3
CASSPTGVTDTQYF
TGCGCCAGCAGCCCGACAGGGGTAACCGATACGCAGTATTTT
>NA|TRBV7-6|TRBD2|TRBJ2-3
CASSLLGTSGTDTQYF
TGTGCCAGCAGTCTTCTTGGGACTAGCGGCACAGATACGCAGTATTTT
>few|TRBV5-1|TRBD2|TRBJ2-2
CASSIGLAGGPTGELFF
TGCGCCAGCAGCATTGGACTAGCGGGGGGGCCAACCGGGGAGCTGTTTTTT